Here is one T cell receptor beta chain with its context. The sample originates from a study of blood T cell repertoires in COVID-19. About the research overall: There were acute and convalescent COVID-19 samples, and they came from the United States, Italy and Spain. PBMCs, B-cell-depleted T cells, or T cells provided the cDNA or gDNA that made up the material.

Generated by immunoSEQ multiplex PCR, the TCRdb table keeps only in-frame clones and is missing some. The profile shows some 280,000 clones, under 90% of them singletons. The ends were cut back, 5 bases at V and 7 bases at J, with 14 bases in the middle. This CDR3 has 13 residues. The germline V gene has CDR1 SEHNR and CDR2 FQNEAQ (reference sequence). The sequencing sample was made of peripheral blood. This TCR was recovered from a woman between 35 and 50 years old who had recovered from COVID-19. The chain has TRBV7-9 and TRBJ2-5; D uncertain. CDR3 sequence (DNA): TGTGCCAGCAGCCCCGGGTTGGTTTGGACCCAGTACTTC. Protein product: CASSPGLVWTQYF.